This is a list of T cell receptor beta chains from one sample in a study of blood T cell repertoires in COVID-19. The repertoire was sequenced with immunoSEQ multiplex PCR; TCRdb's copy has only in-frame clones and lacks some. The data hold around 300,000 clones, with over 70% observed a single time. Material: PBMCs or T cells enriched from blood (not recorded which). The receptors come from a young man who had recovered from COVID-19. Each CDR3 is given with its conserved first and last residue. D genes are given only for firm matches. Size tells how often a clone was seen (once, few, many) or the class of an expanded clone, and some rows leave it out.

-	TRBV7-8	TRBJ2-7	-	TGTGCCAGCAGCCCCCGCGGGACAGTCTCCTACGAGCAGTACTTC	CASSPRGTVSYEQYF
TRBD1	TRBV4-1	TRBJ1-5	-	TGCGCCAGCAGCCAAGACAGGGGGGATCAGCCCCAGCATTTT	CASSQDRGDQPQHF
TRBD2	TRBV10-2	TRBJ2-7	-	TGCGCCAGCAGTCTTAGCGGGGGGCAAGCCTACGAGCAGTACTTC	CASSLSGGQAYEQYF
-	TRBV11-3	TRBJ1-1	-	TGTGCCAGCAGCCCCGGAGGAGGGAACACTGAAGCTTTCTTT	CASSPGGGNTEAFF
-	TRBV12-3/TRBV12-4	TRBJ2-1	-	TGTGCCAGCAGTTTGAGGGCAGAGCAGTTCTTC	CASSLRAEQFF
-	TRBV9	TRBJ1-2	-	TGTGCCAGCAGCCCAAGCCAACTTGGCTACACCTTC	CASSPSQLGYTF
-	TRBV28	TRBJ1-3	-	TGTGCCAGCAACTCACGGGGGGTCTCCTCTGGAAACACCATATATTTT	CASNSRGVSSGNTIYF
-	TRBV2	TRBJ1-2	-	TGTGCCAGCACTATGGAGTTCCGTCACGCGCGGGGCTACACCTTC	CASTMEFRHARGYTF
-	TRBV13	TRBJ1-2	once	TGTGCCAGCAGCTTAAAGGGGGCTAACTATGGCTACACCTTC	CASSLKGANYGYTF
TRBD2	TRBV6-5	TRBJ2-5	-	TGTGCCAGCAACCACGGACTAGAGGTCGAGACCCAGTACTTC	CASNHGLEVETQYF
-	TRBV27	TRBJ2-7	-	TGTGCCAGCAGTCCTGGACATTACGAGCAGTACTTC	CASSPGHYEQYF
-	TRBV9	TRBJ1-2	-	TGTGCCAGCAGCGTAGTGGGCAGTTCTTTCTATGGCTACACCTTC	CASSVVGSSFYGYTF
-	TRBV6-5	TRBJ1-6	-	TGTGCCAGCAGTTACTCGTGGGAGCGAGATTCACCCCTCCACTTT	CASSYSWERDSPLHF
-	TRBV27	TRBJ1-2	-	TGTGCCAGCAGTTCATTCCCTGACAGATTGCCCTTTTATGGCTACACCTTC	CASSSFPDRLPFYGYTF
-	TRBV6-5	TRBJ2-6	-	TGTGCCAGCACCTTACGCAGGGCCGGGGCCAACGTCCTGACTTTC	CASTLRRAGANVLTF
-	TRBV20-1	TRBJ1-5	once	TGCAGTGCTAGTTTGGGGGGGAATCAGCCCCAGCATTTT	CSASLGGNQPQHF
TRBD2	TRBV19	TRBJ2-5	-	TGTGCCAGCCGACTAGCGGGGGCCGGTGAGACCCAGTACTTC	CASRLAGAGETQYF
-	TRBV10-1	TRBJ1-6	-	TGCGCCAGCAGTGACAGAAATTCACCCCTCCACTTT	CASSDRNSPLHF
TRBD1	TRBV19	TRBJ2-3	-	TGTGCCAGTAGTACACAGGTCCCAGGGGGAGATACGCAGTATTTT	CASSTQVPGGDTQYF
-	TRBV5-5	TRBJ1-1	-	TGTGCCAGCAGCCTGCTATCCGGGGAGGCGGCTTTCTTT	CASSLLSGEAAFF
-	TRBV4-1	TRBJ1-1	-	TGCGCCAGCAGCCAAGTTGGCGGGGGGGGGAACACTGAAGCTTTCTTT	CASSQVGGGGNTEAFF
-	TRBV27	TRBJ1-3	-	TGTGCCAGCAGTCCCTCCCCTTACTCTGGAAACACCATATATTTT	CASSPSPYSGNTIYF
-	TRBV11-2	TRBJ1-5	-	TGTGCCAGCAGCCCCTGGACAGATCAGCCCCAGCATTTT	CASSPWTDQPQHF
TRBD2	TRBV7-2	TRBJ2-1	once	TGTGCCAGCAGCTTATCGGCTAGCGGTACCTACAATGAGCAGTTCTTC	CASSLSASGTYNEQFF
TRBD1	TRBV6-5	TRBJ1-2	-	TGTGCCAGCAGAAGGACAGGGAGGCTTGGCTATGGCTACACCTTC	CASRRTGRLGYGYTF
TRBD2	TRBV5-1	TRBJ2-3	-	TGCGCCAGCAGGGCCTTTCTAGCGGGGTTGGAAGATACGCAGTATTTT	CASRAFLAGLEDTQYF
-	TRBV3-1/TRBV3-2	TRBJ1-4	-	TGTGCCAGCAGCCAAGTAACCGGGTTTGGGGAAAAACTGTTTTTT	CASSQVTGFGEKLFF
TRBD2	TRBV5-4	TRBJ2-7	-	TGTGCCAGCAGCTTGAGAGTAGCGGGGGACTACGAGCAGTACTTC	CASSLRVAGDYEQYF
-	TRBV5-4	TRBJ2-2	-	TGTGCCAGCAGCTTTGACAGGCAGACCGGGGAGCTGTTTTTT	CASSFDRQTGELFF
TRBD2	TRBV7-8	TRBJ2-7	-	TGTGCCAGCAGCACGGGACTAGCGGGGGCCTACGAGCAGTACTTC	CASSTGLAGAYEQYF
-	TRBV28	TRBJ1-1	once	TGTGCCAGCAGTTTCCTAACTGAAGCTTTCTTT	CASSFLTEAFF
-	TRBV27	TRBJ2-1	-	TGTGCCAGCAGTTTACTACAGGGTATAAGTGAGCAGTTCTTC	CASSLLQGISEQFF
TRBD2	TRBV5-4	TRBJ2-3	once	TGTGCCAGCAGCTTGGGTGGGACTAGCCTGAATACGCAGTATTTT	CASSLGGTSLNTQYF
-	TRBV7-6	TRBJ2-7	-	TGTGCCAGCAGCTTGAGGCAGGGGGGTTCCTACGAGCAGTACTTC	CASSLRQGGSYEQYF
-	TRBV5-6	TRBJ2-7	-	TGTGCCAGCAGACACTATTCAGGGAACCCCTACGAGCAGTACTTC	CASRHYSGNPYEQYF
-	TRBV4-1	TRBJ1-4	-	TGCGCCAGCAGCCAAGTCTTCCTCATGGGAGGTGAAAAACTGTTTTTT	CASSQVFLMGGEKLFF
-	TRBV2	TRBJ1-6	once	TGTGCCAGCAGTGACAGGGGATCCTATAATTCACCCCTCCACTTT	CASSDRGSYNSPLHF
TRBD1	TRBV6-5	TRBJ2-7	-	TGTGCCAGCGGCTCAGGGGGCGCATTGTCCTACGAGCAGTACTTC	CASGSGGALSYEQYF
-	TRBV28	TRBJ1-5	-	TGTGCCAGCAGTTTGGAGAACCAGCCCCAGCATTTT	CASSLENQPQHF
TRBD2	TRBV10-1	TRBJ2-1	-	TGCGCCAGCATTACCCCCCCGGCTAGCGGGGTGCTGGCTGAGCAGTTCTTC	CASITPPASGVLAEQFF
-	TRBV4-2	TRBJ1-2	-	TGTGCCAGCAGCCCGGACACCAACTATGGCTACACCTTC	CASSPDTNYGYTF
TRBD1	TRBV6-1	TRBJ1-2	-	TGTGCCAGCAGTGAAGCGACAGGGGCCCCGAGGGGCTACACCTTC	CASSEATGAPRGYTF
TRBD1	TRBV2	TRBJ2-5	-	TGTGCCAGCACCATGGACAGGGGGTACCAAGAGACCCAGTACTTC	CASTMDRGYQETQYF
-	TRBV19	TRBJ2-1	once	TGTGCCAGTAGCCATCACAGGGCTTTGGATGAGCAGTTCTTC	CASSHHRALDEQFF
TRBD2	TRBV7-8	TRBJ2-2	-	TGTGCCAGCAGCCCCCGGGAGGGTTTGAACACCGGGGAGCTGTTTTTT	CASSPREGLNTGELFF
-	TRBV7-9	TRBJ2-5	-	TGTGCCAGCAGCATCGACAGCCAAGAGACCCAGTACTTC	CASSIDSQETQYF
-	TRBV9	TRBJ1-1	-	TGTGCCAGCAGCGCGCCTCAGGGAGGGAGGGAGACTGAAGCTTTCTTT	CASSAPQGGRETEAFF
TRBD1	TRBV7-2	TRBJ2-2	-	TGTGCCAGCAGAGCAGGGGGCTTCGGGGAGCTGTTTTTT	CASRAGGFGELFF
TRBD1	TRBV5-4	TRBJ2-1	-	TGTGCCAGCAGCCGAGGGGGCACCTCCTACAATGAGCAGTTCTTC	CASSRGGTSYNEQFF
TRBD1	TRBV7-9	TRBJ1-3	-	TGTGCCAGCAGCTTAAGTTCAGGGGGCGGAAACACCATATATTTT	CASSLSSGGGNTIYF
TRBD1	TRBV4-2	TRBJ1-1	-	TGTGCCAGCAGCCACACGGGACAGCAGAACACTGAAGCTTTCTTT	CASSHTGQQNTEAFF
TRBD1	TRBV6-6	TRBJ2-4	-	TGTGCCAGCAGTAAACGACAGGGTGACATTCAGTACTTC	CASSKRQGDIQYF
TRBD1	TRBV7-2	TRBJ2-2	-	TGTGCCAGCAGCCCGACAGGGGCCGGCACCGGGGAGCTGTTTTTT	CASSPTGAGTGELFF
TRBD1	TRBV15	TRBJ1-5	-	TGTGCCACCAGCAGAAAAGAACAGGGGGCTCTTCAGCCCCAGCATTTT	CATSRKEQGALQPQHF
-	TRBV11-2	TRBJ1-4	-	TGTGCCAGCAGCTTAGGGCAGGAAAAACTGTTTTTT	CASSLGQEKLFF
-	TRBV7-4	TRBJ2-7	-	TGTGCCAGCAGCTTTCTCCCTCTGACATTGGGCTCTATCGACGAGCAGTACTTC	CASSFLPLTLGSIDEQYF
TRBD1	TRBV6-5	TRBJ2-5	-	TGTGCCAGCGGGCGGACAGGGCAAGAGACCCAGTACTTC	CASGRTGQETQYF
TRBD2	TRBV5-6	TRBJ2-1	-	TGTGCCAGCAGCTGGGGGACTAGCGGGTCCAATGAGCAGTTCTTC	CASSWGTSGSNEQFF
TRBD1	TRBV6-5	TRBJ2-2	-	TGTGCCAGCAGGAAAACAGGGGTTGGCACCGGGGAGCTGTTTTTT	CASRKTGVGTGELFF
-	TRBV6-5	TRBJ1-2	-	TGTGCCAGCAGTTACTCTCTTTGGGCCCGCTATGGCTACACCTTC	CASSYSLWARYGYTF